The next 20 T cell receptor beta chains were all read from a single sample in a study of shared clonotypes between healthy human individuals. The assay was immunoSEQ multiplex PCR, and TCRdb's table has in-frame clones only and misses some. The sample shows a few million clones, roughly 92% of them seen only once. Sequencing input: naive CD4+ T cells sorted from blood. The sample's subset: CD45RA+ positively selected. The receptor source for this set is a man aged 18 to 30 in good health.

Here the CDR3 DNA reads TGTGCCAGCTCACCACCGGGGCGACGTTACGGCGATAGCAATCAGCCCCAGCATTTT. This sequence encodes CASSPPGRRYGDSNQPQHF. V usage is TRBV18 and J usage is TRBJ1-5, with D maybe TRBD1 (5 bases). Trimming removed 0 bases from V and 0 bases from J, with 18 bases in between. Germline assignment: CDR1 KGHSH and CDR2 LQKENI. The CDR3 totals 19 residues.

CDR3 residues: CASSSNRIWATNEKLFF. CDR3 in DNA: TGTGCCAGCAGCTCAAACAGGATTTGGGCAACTAATGAAAAACTGTTTTTT. The chain has TRBV5-6 and TRBJ1-4, with TRBD1 as a possible D gene (5 bases). The CDR3 has 17 amino acids. Germline CDR1 is SGHDT and CDR2 is YYEEEE. The V and J ends lost 3 bases and 0 bases respectively, with 15 bases between them.

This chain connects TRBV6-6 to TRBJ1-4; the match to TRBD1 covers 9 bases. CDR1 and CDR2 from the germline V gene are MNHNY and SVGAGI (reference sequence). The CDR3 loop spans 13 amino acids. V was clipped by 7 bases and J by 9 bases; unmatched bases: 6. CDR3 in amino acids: CASNDGQGQKLFF. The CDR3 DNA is TGTGCCAGCAATGACGGACAGGGGCAAAAACTGTTTTTT.

The CDR3 nucleotides read TGTGCCAGCAGTGACAGACAAATCACAGATACGCAGTATTTT. This encodes CASSDRQITDTQYF. This chain joins TRBV6-1 and TRBJ2-3; D call uncertain. Per the germline V gene, CDR1 is MNHNS and CDR2 is SASEGT. This CDR3 contains 14 residues. V was trimmed by 3 bases and J by 2 bases, leaving 9 bases between them.

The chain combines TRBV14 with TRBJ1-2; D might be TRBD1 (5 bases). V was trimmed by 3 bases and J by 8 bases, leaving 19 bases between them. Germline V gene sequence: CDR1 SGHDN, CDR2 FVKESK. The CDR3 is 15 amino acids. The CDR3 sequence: CASSHIQGPGYGYTF. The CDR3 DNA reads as TGTGCCAGCAGCCACATTCAGGGTCCGGGTTACGGCTACACCTTC.

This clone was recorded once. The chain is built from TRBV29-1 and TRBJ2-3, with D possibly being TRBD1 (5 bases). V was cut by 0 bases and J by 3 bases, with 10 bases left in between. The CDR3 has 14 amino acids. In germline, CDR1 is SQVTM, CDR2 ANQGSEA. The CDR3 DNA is TGCAGCGTTGAAGAGATGACAGCTACAGATACGCAGTATTTT. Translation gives CSVEEMTATDTQYF.

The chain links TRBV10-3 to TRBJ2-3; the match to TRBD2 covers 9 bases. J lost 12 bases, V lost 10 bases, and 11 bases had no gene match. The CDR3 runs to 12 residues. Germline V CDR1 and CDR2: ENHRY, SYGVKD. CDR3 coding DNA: TGTGCCACCCAGACTAGCGGCCCTCATCAGTATTTT. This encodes CATQTSGPHQYF.

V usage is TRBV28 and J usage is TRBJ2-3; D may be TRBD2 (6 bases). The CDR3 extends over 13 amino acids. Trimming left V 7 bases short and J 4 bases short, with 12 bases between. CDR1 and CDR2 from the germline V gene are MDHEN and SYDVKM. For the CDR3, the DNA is TGTGCCAGCAACGGGGGTGTGGCAGATACGCAGTATTTT. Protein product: CASNGGVADTQYF. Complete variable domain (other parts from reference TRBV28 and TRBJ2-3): DVKVTQSSRYLVKRTGEKVFLECVQDMDHENMFWYRQDPGLGLRLIYFSYDVKMKEKGDIPEGYSVSREKKERFSLILESASTNQTSMYLCASNGGVADTQYFGPGTRLTVL.

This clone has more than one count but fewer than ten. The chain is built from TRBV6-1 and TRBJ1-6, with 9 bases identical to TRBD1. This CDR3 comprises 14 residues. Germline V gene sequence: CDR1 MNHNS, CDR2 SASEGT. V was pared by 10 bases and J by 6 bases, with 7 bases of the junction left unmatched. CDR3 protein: CATDRGKGNSPLHF. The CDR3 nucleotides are TGTGCCACGGACAGGGGAAAGGGTAATTCACCCCTCCACTTT.

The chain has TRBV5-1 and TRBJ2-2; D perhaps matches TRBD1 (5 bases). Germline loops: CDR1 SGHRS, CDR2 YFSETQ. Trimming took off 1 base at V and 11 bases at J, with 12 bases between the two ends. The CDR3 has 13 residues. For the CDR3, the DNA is TGCGCCAGCAGCTTGAGTCAGGGTCTAGAGCTGTTTTTT. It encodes CASSLSQGLELFF.

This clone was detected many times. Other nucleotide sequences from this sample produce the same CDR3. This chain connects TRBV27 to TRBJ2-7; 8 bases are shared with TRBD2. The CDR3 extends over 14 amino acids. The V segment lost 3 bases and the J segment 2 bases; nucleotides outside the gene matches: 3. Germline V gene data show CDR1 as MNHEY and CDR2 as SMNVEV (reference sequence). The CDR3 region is CASSFGGAPYEQYF. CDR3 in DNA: TGTGCCAGCAGTTTCGGGGGGGCCCCCTACGAGCAGTACTTC.

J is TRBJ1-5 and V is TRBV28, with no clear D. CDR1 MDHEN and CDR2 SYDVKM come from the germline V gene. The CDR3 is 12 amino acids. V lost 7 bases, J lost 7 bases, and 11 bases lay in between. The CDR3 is CASMGSLQPQHF. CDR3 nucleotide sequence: TGTGCCAGCATGGGTTCACTGCAGCCCCAGCATTTT.

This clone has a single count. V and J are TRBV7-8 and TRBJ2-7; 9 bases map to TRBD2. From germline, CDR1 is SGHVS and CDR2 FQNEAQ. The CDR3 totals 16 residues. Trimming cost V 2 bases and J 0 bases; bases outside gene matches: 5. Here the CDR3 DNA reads TGTGCCAGCAGCTTACTCCCTAGCGGGGCCTCCTACGAGCAGTACTTC. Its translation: CASSLLPSGASYEQYF.

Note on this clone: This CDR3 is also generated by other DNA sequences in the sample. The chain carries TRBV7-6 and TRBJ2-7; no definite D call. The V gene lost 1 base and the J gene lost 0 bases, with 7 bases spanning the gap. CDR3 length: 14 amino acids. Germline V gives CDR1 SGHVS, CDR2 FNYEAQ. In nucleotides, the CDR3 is TGTGCCAGCAGCTTAGTATACAACTCCTACGAGCAGTACTTC. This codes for CASSLVYNSYEQYF.

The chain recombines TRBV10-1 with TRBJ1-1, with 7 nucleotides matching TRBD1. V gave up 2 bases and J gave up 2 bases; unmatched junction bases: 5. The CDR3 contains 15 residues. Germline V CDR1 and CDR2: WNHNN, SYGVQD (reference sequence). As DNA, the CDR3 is TGCGCCAGCAGTGAGCGACAGGGTTCAAACACTGAAGCTTTCTTT. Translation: CASSERQGSNTEAFF.

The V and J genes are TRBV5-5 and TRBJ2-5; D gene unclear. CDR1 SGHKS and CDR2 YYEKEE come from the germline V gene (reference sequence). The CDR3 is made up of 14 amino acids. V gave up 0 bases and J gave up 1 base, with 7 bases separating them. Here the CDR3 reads CASSLGFGQETQYF. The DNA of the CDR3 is TGTGCCAGCAGCTTGGGATTCGGCCAAGAGACCCAGTACTTC.

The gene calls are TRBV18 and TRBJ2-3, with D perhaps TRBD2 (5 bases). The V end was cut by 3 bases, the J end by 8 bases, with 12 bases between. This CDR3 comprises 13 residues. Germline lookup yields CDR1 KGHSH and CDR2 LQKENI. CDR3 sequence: CASSPGNEGTQYF. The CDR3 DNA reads TGTGCCAGCTCACCCGGGAATGAAGGTACGCAGTATTTT.

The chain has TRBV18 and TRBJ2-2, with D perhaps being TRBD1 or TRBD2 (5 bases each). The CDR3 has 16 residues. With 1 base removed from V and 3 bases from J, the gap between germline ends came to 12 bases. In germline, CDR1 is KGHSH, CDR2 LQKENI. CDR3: CASSPRIRDDTGELFF. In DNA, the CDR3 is TGTGCCAGCTCACCACGGATCAGGGACGACACCGGGGAGCTGTTTTTT.

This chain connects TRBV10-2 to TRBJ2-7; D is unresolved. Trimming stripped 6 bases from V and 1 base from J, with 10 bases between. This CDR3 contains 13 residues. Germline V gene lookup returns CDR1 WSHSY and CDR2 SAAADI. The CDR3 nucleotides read TGCGCCAGCAGAGTTTTCGAATCCTACGAGCAGTACTTC. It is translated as CASRVFESYEQYF.

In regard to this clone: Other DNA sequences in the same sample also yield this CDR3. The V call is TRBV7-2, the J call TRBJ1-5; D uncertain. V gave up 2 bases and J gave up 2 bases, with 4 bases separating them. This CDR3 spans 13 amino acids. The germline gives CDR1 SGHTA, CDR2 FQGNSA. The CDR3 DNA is TGTGCCAGCAGCTTAAGTCGCAATCAGCCCCAGCATTTT. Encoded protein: CASSLSRNQPQHF.